Presented here are 31 T cell receptor beta chains from one specimen sequenced in a study of blood T cells in healthy people across ages. A J-beta primer mix and a sample-barcoded 5' primer were used in a second PCR of about 7 to 11 cycles. TCRdb passed the 5' RACE reads through MiXCR, listing each CDR3 protein once. The sample has roughly 680,000 distinct CDR3 sequences, over 40% seen once. Sequenced sample: blood. These receptors came from an elderly woman in good health.

The V call is TRBV4-3, the J call TRBJ2-1, with D hard to call. The CDR3 covers 17 residues. Trimming took 0 bases from V and 6 from J, leaving 18 bases between them. Germline V gene data show CDR1 as LGHNA and CDR2 as YSLEER. The CDR3 coding sequence is TGCGCCAGCAGCCAAGAGAGCCGGGCCTCCGAAGGCAATGAGCAGTTCTTC. Translation gives CASSQESRASEGNEQFF.

This clonotype was counted ten times or more. The V and J genes are TRBV29-1 and TRBJ2-5; D gene uncertain. V lost 2 bases and J lost 6, with 4 bases in between. Germline V CDR1 and CDR2: SQVTM, ANQGSEA. The CDR3 is 10 residues long. In nucleotides, the CDR3 is TGCAGCGTTGAATCAAAGACCCAGTACTTC. It encodes CSVESKTQYF.

The CDR3 DNA reads as TGCAGCGTTGAAGACCCGGGACAGGGGGACTATGGCTACACCTTC. Its protein is CSVEDPGQGDYGYTF. The V call is TRBV29-1, the J call TRBJ1-2; 11 nucleotides line up with TRBD1. This CDR3 has 15 amino acids. The J segment lost 3 bases and the V segment lost 0 bases, leaving 3 bases of the junction unmatched. Germline-derived CDR1 and CDR2 are SQVTM and ANQGSEA. Filled out from reference TRBV29-1 and TRBJ1-2, the complete variable domain reads SAVISQKPSRDICQRGTSLTIQCQVDSQVTMMFWYRQQPGQSLTLIATANQGSEATYESGFVIDKFPISRPNLTFSTLTVSNMSPEDSSIYLCSVEDPGQGDYGYTFGSGTRLTVV.

Points on this clonotype: Germline and junction disagree at one end, which may indicate a read error. This rearrangement joins TRBV6-6 to TRBJ1-6; D might be TRBD1 (6 bases). The CDR3 consists of 13 residues. Per germline, CDR1 MNHNY and CDR2 SVGAGI (reference sequence). DNA of the CDR3: TGTGCCAGCAGTGACTCACAGGGTTCACCCCTCCACTTT. Amino acids: CASSDSQGSPLHF.

This clonotype has ten or more counts. This sequence joins TRBV12-3 or TRBV12-4 and TRBJ2-5, with D possibly called TRBD1 or TRBD2 (6 bases each). The CDR3 has 13 amino acids. Trimming pared 8 bases from V and 9 bases from J, leaving 19 bases between. CDR3 in amino acids: CASWGAKSGAQYF. As DNA, the CDR3 is TGTGCCAGCTGGGGGGCCAAATCCGGGGCCCAGTACTTC.

At least ten counts were recorded for this clonotype. J is TRBJ1-1 and V is TRBV6-5, with a tentative D call TRBD1 (6 bases). This CDR3 is 15 amino acids long. V was cut by 5 bases and J by 5 bases, with 18 bases left in between. Germline-derived CDR1 and CDR2 are MNHEY and SVGAGI. This CDR3 reads CASSPPGTSWTEAFF. Here the CDR3 DNA reads TGTGCCAGCAGTCCCCCCGGGACAAGTTGGACTGAAGCTTTCTTT.

V and J are TRBV30 and TRBJ2-1; perhaps TRBD2 as D (5 bases). Trimming left V 0 bases short and J 15 bases short, with 15 bases between. CDR3 size: 12 residues. Germline V gene sequence: CDR1 GTSNPN, CDR2 SVGIG (reference sequence). The CDR3 protein is CAWSVRAGRGFF. CDR3 DNA: TGTGCCTGGAGTGTACGGGCCGGCCGGGGGTTCTTC.

This clonotype was seen at least ten times. A junction boundary mismatches the germline segment, possibly from a read error. The V and J genes are TRBV12-3 or TRBV12-4 and TRBJ1-2; D possibly corresponds to TRBD1 (6 bases). This CDR3 is built from 13 residues. The CDR3 region is CASSQDSSYGYTF. The CDR3 DNA is TGCGCCAGCAGCCAGGACAGCTCCTATGGCTACACCTTC.

This clonotype appeared a few times. The V call is TRBV20-1, the J call TRBJ1-5, with 8 positions matching TRBD1. CDR1 and CDR2 (germline): DFQATT, SNEGSKA (reference sequence). With V trimmed by 4 bases and J by 3 bases, 8 bases remained unmatched. The CDR3 is 15 residues long. CDR3: CSATRTGRANQPQHF. The CDR3 bases are TGCAGTGCTACCCGGACAGGGAGGGCCAATCAGCCCCAGCATTTT.

On this clonotype: A much larger clone differs by one base, so this may be a read error. The chain uses TRBV4-2 and TRBJ2-5; TRBD2 agrees at 8 bases. The CDR3 covers 16 residues. V trimming: 1 base; J trimming: 11 bases; junction bases outside the gene matches: 15. Germline V gene lookup returns CDR1 LGHNA and CDR2 YNFKEQ. This CDR3 reads CASSQGSAGGLNEQYF. The CDR3 DNA reads TGTGCCAGCAGCCAAGGCTCGGCGGGGGGCCTAAATGAGCAGTACTTC.

At least ten counts were recorded for this clonotype. This chain uses TRBV20-1 with TRBJ2-7; no definite D call. The CDR3 length is 14 residues. Per the germline V gene, CDR1 is DFQATT and CDR2 is SNEGSKA (reference sequence). V lost 0 bases and J lost 3, with 12 bases in between. In DNA, the CDR3 is TGCAGTGCTAGAGATGGGGTTATAAACTACGAGCAGTACTTC. It is translated as CSARDGVINYEQYF.

This chain joins TRBV12-3 or TRBV12-4 and TRBJ2-5; possible D gene TRBD1, 6 bases. The CDR3 extends over 14 amino acids. Trimming pared 4 bases from V and 2 bases from J, leaving 11 bases between. CDR3 DNA sequence: TGTGCCAGCAGTTGGGGGACACAGCAAGAGACCCAGTACTTC. This translates into CASSWGTQQETQYF.

This clonotype has at least ten counts. V is TRBV2 and J is TRBJ2-7; TRBD2 is a possible D gene (7 bases). Trimming shortened V by 9 bases and J by 0 bases, and 12 bases separated the two germline ends. Germline V gives CDR1 SNHLY, CDR2 FYNNEI. This CDR3 is 13 amino acids long. Here the CDR3 DNA reads TGTGCCAGAGGGGGAGGGAGCTCCTACGAGCAGTACTTC. It yields the protein CARGGGSSYEQYF.

This rearrangement joins TRBV12-3 or TRBV12-4 to TRBJ1-6, with no clear D. Trimming removed 6 bases from V and 3 bases from J, with 15 bases in between. The CDR3 extends over 16 amino acids. CDR3 coding DNA: TGTGCCAGCAGCCCGGAGGCGACAATCTATAATTCACCCCTCCACTTT. Protein: CASSPEATIYNSPLHF.

At least ten counts were recorded for this clonotype. J is TRBJ2-1 and V is TRBV29-1; D unclear. CDR3 size: 14 residues. V gave up 6 bases and J gave up 5 bases, with 17 bases separating them. Germline CDR1 and CDR2: SQVTM and ANQGSEA. The DNA for the CDR3 is TGCAGCGTCACCATACATCTTGGGGACAATGAGCAGTTCTTC. It is translated as CSVTIHLGDNEQFF.

This clonotype showed up just a few times. As DNA, the CDR3 is TGTGCCAGCAGTTACTCTGCAGGTCAAGAGACCCAGTACTTC. It is translated as CASSYSAGQETQYF. The chain couples TRBV6-5 to TRBJ2-5; no reliable D call. V gave up 0 bases and J gave up 2 bases, with 7 bases separating them. From germline, CDR1 is MNHEY and CDR2 SVGAGI. This CDR3 contains 14 residues.

J is TRBJ2-3 and V is TRBV28, with D uncertain. Deletions cut 6 bases from V and 0 bases from J, with 16 bases between. This CDR3 has 16 residues. CDR1 is MDHEN and CDR2 is SYDVKM in the germline V gene. CDR3 nucleotides: TGTGCCAGCAGACTTCGAGGCCTTACTAGCACAGATACGCAGTATTTT. This encodes CASRLRGLTSTDTQYF.

The chain links TRBV5-5 to TRBJ1-2; no reliable D call. The V end was cut by 1 base, the J end by 2 bases, with 15 bases between. CDR3 length: 16 amino acids. CDR1 SGHKS and CDR2 YYEKEE come from the germline V gene (reference sequence). Here the CDR3 reads CASSLPLLGTNYGYTF. The CDR3 bases are TGTGCCAGCAGCTTGCCCTTGCTAGGAACAAACTATGGCTACACCTTC.

This clonotype was detected only once. The junction and the germline gene differ at one end; a read error may be behind it. The rearrangement links TRBV4-1 to TRBJ2-3, with D possibly matching TRBD1 (5 bases). Germline V gene data show CDR1 as MGHRA and CDR2 as YSYEKL. CDR3 size: 14 residues. CDR3 DNA sequence: TGCGCCAGCAGCCAAGCAGGTTCCACAGGTACGCAGTATTTT. It encodes CASSQAGSTGTQYF.

This clonotype was picked up a small number of times. The V call is TRBV10-3, the J call TRBJ2-5; possibly TRBD1 or TRBD2 for D (5 bases each). The germline gives CDR1 ENHRY, CDR2 SYGVKD. CDR3 length: 15 amino acids. With 3 bases removed from V and 11 bases from J, the gap between germline ends came to 22 bases. The chain's CDR3 is CAISDSAGRVREQYF. CDR3 DNA: TGTGCCATCAGTGACTCCGCCGGCAGGGTAAGGGAGCAGTACTTC.

V gene TRBV11-2 combines with J gene TRBJ2-7; possibly TRBD1 for D (6 bases). Per the germline V gene, CDR1 is SGHAT and CDR2 is FQNNGV. This CDR3 spans 14 amino acids. Trimming removed 3 bases at V and 5 bases at J, with 14 bases between. Here the CDR3 reads CASSFNYRANEQYF. The CDR3 nucleotides read TGTGCCAGCAGCTTTAATTACAGGGCTAACGAGCAGTACTTC. The full variable domain, rest sourced from reference TRBV11-2 and TRBJ2-7, is EAGVAQSPRYKIIEKRQSVAFWCNPISGHATLYWYQQILGQGPKLLIQFQNNGVVDDSQLPKDRFSAERLKGVDSTLKIQPAKLEDSAVYLCASSFNYRANEQYFGPGTRLTVT.

This chain uses TRBV20-1 with TRBJ2-4; 8 bases line up with TRBD2. The CDR3 runs 13 residues. CDR1 and CDR2 (germline): DFQATT, SNEGSKA (reference sequence). The junction had 16 bases not matched to a gene; V was cut back by 6 bases and J by 15 bases. As DNA, the CDR3 is TGCAGTGCACCAAGCGGGAGAGGCTACGAGCGGTACTTC. This gives the protein CSAPSGRGYERYF.

In its sample, this clonotype was seen many times. The chain is built from TRBV20-1 and TRBJ2-1; D is unresolved. The CDR3 contains 11 residues. The germline V gene encodes CDR1 DFQATT and CDR2 SNEGSKA (reference sequence). Trimming removed 1 base from V and 10 bases from J, with 8 bases in between. The chain's CDR3 is CSARGLGEQFF. DNA for the CDR3: TGCAGTGCTAGAGGGTTAGGGGAGCAGTTCTTC.

This clonotype was seen at least ten times. V is TRBV27 and J is TRBJ2-5; D is uncertain. The CDR3 totals 13 residues. Trimming stripped 3 bases from V and 0 bases from J, with 5 bases between. Germline CDR1 and CDR2: MNHEY and SMNVEV (reference sequence). This CDR3 reads CASSFWDQETQYF. As DNA, the CDR3 is TGTGCCAGCAGTTTCTGGGACCAAGAGACCCAGTACTTC.

This clonotype was recorded once. A read error may be the cause here, since a much bigger clone is one base away. The rearrangement joins TRBV20-1 to TRBJ2-3, with D hard to call. Trimming shortened V by 0 bases and J by 2 bases, and 6 bases separated the two germline ends. The CDR3 covers 13 residues. The germline CDR1 and CDR2 sequences are DFQATT and SNEGSKA (reference sequence). The DNA of the CDR3 is TGCAGTGCTAGAGAGCATTTCACAGATACGCAGTATTTT. Its translation is CSAREHFTDTQYF.

The chain is built from TRBV6-5 and TRBJ2-1; TRBD1 aligns across 10 bases. The ends lost 7 bases at V and 7 bases at J; junction bases unmatched: 10. Looked up from germline, CDR1 is MNHEY and CDR2 is SVGAGI. The CDR3 has 15 residues. CDR3 region: CASTSDRGFGNEQFF. CDR3 in DNA: TGTGCCAGCACTTCGGACAGGGGGTTTGGGAATGAGCAGTTCTTC.

This clonotype was seen ten or more times. V and J are TRBV7-3 and TRBJ2-1; no reliable D call. V lost 2 bases and J 5 bases, leaving 7 bases between the germline ends. This CDR3 is 13 amino acids long. The germline gives CDR1 SGHTA, CDR2 FQGTGA. The CDR3 DNA sequence: TGTGCCAGCAGCTTAGGACCTGACAATGAGCAGTTCTTC. It codes for CASSLGPDNEQFF.

In the case of this clonotype: A much larger clone differs by one base, so this may be a read error. The chain has TRBV20-1 and TRBJ2-4; 10 nucleotides line up with TRBD2. Trimming cost V 8 bases and J 15 bases; bases outside gene matches: 16. The germline CDR1 and CDR2 sequences are DFQATT and SNEGSKA (reference sequence). This CDR3 spans 13 amino acids. CDR3 region: CSYPSGSSAERYF. The CDR3 DNA reads as TGCAGTTACCCTAGCGGGAGCTCTGCCGAGCGGTACTTC.

The rearrangement uses TRBV5-5 and TRBJ2-7; no definite D call. In germline, CDR1 is SGHKS, CDR2 YYEKEE (reference sequence). The length of the CDR3 is 15 residues. V was shortened by 0 bases and J by 2 bases, with 12 bases between the two germline ends. CDR3 DNA: TGTGCCAGCAGCTTGGCCGTAGGTACTACCTACGAGCAGTACTTC. It translates to CASSLAVGTTYEQYF.

The V and J genes are TRBV27 and TRBJ1-2; TRBD1 might be the D (5 bases). Germline V gene sequence: CDR1 MNHEY, CDR2 SMNVEV (reference sequence). This CDR3 has 12 residues. The ends were cut back, 6 bases at V and 4 bases at J, with 9 bases in the middle. CDR3 loop: CASREGIYGYTF. CDR3 coding DNA: TGTGCCAGCAGGGAGGGGATCTATGGCTACACCTTC.

Only a few counts were recorded for this clonotype. The chain couples TRBV6-2 or TRBV6-3 to TRBJ1-1; tentatively, D is TRBD1 (6 bases). The CDR3 length is 14 residues. Trimming took 5 bases from V and 2 from J, leaving 12 bases between them. Germline V gives CDR1 MNHEY, CDR2 SVGEGT. The CDR3 sequence: CASSPGTTNTEAFF. In DNA form, the CDR3 reads TGTGCCAGCAGTCCCGGGACAACAAACACTGAAGCTTTCTTT.